Following are 3 T cell receptor beta chains from one sample sequenced in a study of blood T cell repertoires in COVID-19. Generated by immunoSEQ multiplex PCR, the TCRdb table keeps only in-frame clones and is missing some. Among hundreds of thousands of clones listed, 75% to 90% were seen once. The sample was peripheral blood. The receptor set was obtained from a woman in her late teens or twenties with acute or convalescent COVID-19.

V gene TRBV13 combines with J gene TRBJ1-2; D gene unclear. The CDR3 length is 15 residues. The V end lost 3 bases, the J end lost 0 bases, and 11 bases lay between the germline ends. The germline gives CDR1 PRHDT, CDR2 FYEKMQ (reference sequence). This CDR3 is CASSLGRGSNYGYTF. The CDR3 DNA follows: TGTGCCAGCAGCTTGGGCCGAGGGTCTAACTATGGCTACACCTTC. The full variable domain, in which reference TRBV13 and TRBJ1-2 provide the parts outside the CDR3, is AAGVIQSPRHLIKEKRETATLKCYPIPRHDTVYWYQQGPGQDPQFLISFYEKMQSDKGSIPDRFSAQQFSDYHSELNMSSLELGDSALYFCASSLGRGSNYGYTFGSGTRLTVV.

DNA for the CDR3: TGTGCCAGCAGCTCGGGACAGGGGGAGGATGGCTACACCTTC. It specifies CASSSGQGEDGYTF. V is TRBV13 and J is TRBJ1-2; 11 nucleotides agree with TRBD1. The germline CDR1 and CDR2 sequences are PRHDT and FYEKMQ (reference sequence). The CDR3 runs 14 residues. V gave up 4 bases and J gave up 6 bases; unmatched junction bases: 4.

The J gene is TRBJ1-2, the V gene TRBV5-1; 7 nucleotides align to TRBD1. Germline assignment: CDR1 SGHRS and CDR2 YFSETQ. V gave up 1 base and J gave up 4 bases; unmatched junction bases: 7. The CDR3 spans 15 residues. The CDR3 coding sequence is TGCGCCAGCAGCTTGAACTCAGGGGGAATCTATGGCTACACCTTC. Translation gives CASSLNSGGIYGYTF.